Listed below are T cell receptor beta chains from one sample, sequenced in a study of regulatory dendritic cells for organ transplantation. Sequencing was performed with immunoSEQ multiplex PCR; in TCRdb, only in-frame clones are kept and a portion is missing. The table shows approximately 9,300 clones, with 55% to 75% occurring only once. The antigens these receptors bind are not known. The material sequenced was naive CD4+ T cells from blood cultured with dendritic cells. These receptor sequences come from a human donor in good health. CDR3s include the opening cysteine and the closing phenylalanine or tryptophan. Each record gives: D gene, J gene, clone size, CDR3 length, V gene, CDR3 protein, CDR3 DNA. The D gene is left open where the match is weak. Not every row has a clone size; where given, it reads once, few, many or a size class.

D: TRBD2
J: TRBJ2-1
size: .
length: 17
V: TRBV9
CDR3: CASSVSSGGLSYNEQFF
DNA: TGTGCCAGCAGCGTAAGTAGCGGGGGATTATCCTACAATGAGCAGTTCTTC

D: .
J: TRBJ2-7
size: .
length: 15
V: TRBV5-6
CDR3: CASSLAGQGKYEQYF
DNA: TGTGCCAGCAGCTTGGCAGGGCAGGGTAAATACGAGCAGTACTTC

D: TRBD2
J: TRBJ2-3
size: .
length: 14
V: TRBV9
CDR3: CASSARLAPDTQYF
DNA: TGTGCCAGCAGCGCCCGACTAGCCCCAGATACGCAGTATTTT

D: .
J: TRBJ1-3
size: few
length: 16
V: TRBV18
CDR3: CASSPEIRALGNTIYF
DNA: TGTGCCAGCTCACCAGAGATAAGAGCCTTAGGAAACACCATATATTTT

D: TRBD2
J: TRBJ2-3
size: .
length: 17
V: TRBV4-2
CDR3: CASSQDGGGGGIHAQYF
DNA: TGTGCCAGCAGCCAAGACGGCGGGGGCGGGGGGATTCACGCGCAGTATTTT

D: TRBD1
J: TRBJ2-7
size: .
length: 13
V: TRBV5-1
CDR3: CASSPRQGYEQYF
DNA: TGCGCCAGCAGCCCTAGACAGGGCTACGAGCAGTACTTC

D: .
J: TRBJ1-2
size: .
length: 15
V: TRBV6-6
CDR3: CASSGIPGQNYGYTF
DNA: TGTGCCAGCAGTGGGATCCCGGGACAAAACTATGGCTACACCTTC

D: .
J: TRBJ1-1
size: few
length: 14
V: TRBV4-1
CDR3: CASSPKSSGPEAFF
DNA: TGCGCCAGCAGCCCCAAGTCTTCAGGGCCTGAAGCTTTCTTT

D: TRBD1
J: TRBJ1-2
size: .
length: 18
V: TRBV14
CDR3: CASSQKRDRGKELYGYTF
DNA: TGTGCCAGCAGCCAAAAACGGGACAGGGGAAAGGAGCTCTATGGCTACACCTTC

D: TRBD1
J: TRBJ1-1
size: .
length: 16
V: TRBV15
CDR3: CATSRDVSTGTSEAFF
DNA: TGTGCCACCAGCAGAGATGTGTCGACAGGGACTTCTGAAGCTTTCTTT

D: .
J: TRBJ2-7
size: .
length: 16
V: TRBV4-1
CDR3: CASSQEGATVAYEQYF
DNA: TGCGCCAGCAGCCAAGAAGGGGCAACCGTTGCCTACGAGCAGTACTTC

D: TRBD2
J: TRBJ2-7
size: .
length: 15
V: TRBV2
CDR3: CASIATSGGAAEQYF
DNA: TGTGCCAGCATCGCGACTAGCGGGGGGGCAGCCGAGCAGTACTTC

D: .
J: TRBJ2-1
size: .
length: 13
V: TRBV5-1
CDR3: CASSLANYNEQFF
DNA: TGCGCCAGCAGCTTGGCCAATTACAATGAGCAGTTCTTC

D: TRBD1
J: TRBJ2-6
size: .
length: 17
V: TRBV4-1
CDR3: CASSQQTGVGGANVLTF
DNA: TGCGCCAGCAGCCAACAGACAGGGGTAGGTGGGGCCAACGTCCTGACTTTC

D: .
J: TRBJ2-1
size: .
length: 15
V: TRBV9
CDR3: CASSVLAGANNEQFF
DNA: TGTGCCAGCAGCGTACTGGCGGGGGCCAACAATGAGCAGTTCTTC

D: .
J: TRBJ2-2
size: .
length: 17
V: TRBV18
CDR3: CASSPPSAHANTGELFF
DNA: TGTGCCAGCTCACCACCGTCCGCGCACGCGAACACCGGGGAGCTGTTTTTT

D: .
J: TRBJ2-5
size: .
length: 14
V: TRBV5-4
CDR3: CASSLAGVEETQYF
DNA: TGTGCCAGCAGCTTGGCCGGGGTGGAAGAGACCCAGTACTTC

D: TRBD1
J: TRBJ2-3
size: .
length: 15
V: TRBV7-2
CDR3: CASSPTGAHTDTQYF
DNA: TGTGCCAGCAGCCCCACAGGGGCCCACACAGATACGCAGTATTTT

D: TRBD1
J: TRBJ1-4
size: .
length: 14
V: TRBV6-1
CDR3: CASSGRGQTRDLFF
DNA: TGTGCCAGCAGTGGAAGGGGACAGACGCGGGACCTGTTTTTT

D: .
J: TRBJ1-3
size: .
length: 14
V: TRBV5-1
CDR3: CASSLDSSGNTIYF
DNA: TGCGCCAGCAGCTTGGACAGTTCTGGAAACACCATATATTTT

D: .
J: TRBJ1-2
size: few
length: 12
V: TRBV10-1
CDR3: CASPRPGYGYTF
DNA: TGCGCCAGCCCCAGACCAGGGTATGGCTACACCTTC

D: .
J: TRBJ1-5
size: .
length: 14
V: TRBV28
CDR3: CASSLSGTTKQGHF
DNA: TGTGCCAGCAGTTTAAGTGGGACAACCAAACAGGGGCATTTT

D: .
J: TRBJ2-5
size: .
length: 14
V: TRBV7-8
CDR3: CASSSPARSGTQYF
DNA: TGTGCCAGCAGCTCACCCGCCAGGTCTGGGACCCAGTACTTC

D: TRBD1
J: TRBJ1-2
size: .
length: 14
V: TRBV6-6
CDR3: CASSPTGDPSGYTF
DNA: TGTGCCAGCAGTCCGACAGGGGATCCAAGTGGCTACACCTTC

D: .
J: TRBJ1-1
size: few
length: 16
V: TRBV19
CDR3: CASRSTGRGWGTEAFF
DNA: TGTGCCAGTAGATCAACAGGCAGGGGCTGGGGCACTGAAGCTTTCTTT

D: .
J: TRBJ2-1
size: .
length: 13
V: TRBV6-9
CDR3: CASSYTGVEGQFF
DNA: TGTGCCAGCAGTTATACTGGCGTGGAGGGGCAGTTCTTC

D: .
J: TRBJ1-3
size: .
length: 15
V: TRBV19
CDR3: CASSIDRDSGNTIYF
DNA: TGTGCCAGTAGTATCGATCGGGACTCTGGAAACACCATATATTTT

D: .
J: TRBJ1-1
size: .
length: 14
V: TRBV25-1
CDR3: CASSESGRTTEAFF
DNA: TGTGCCAGCAGTGAATCAGGACGGACAACTGAAGCTTTCTTT

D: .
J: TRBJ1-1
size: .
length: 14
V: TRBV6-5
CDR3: CASSYRTGDTEAFF
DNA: TGTGCCAGCAGTTACCGGACGGGGGACACTGAAGCTTTCTTT

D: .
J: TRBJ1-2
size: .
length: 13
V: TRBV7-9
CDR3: CASSLAGYYGYTF
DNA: TGTGCCAGCAGCTTAGCGGGCTACTATGGCTACACCTTC

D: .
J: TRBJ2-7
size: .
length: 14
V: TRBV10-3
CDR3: CAIRAGDRSNEQYF
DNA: TGTGCCATCAGGGCGGGGGACAGGAGCAACGAGCAGTACTTC

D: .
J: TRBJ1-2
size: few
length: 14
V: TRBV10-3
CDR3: CAISESRQSDGYTF
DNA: TGTGCCATCAGTGAGTCGCGACAGTCCGATGGCTACACCTTC

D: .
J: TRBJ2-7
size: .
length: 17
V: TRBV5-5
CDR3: CASSLAAGARAYYEQYF
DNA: TGTGCCAGCAGCTTGGCAGCCGGAGCCAGGGCCTACTACGAGCAGTACTTC

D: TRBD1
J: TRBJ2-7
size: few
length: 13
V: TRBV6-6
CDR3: CAGSGQGFHEQYF
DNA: TGTGCCGGGTCTGGACAGGGATTCCACGAGCAGTACTTC

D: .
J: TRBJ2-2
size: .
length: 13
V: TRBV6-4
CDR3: CASSDQGGGELFF
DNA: TGTGCCAGCAGTGATCAGGGCGGCGGGGAGCTGTTTTTT

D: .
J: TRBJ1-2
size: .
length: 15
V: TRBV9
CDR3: CASSGATGTNYGYTF
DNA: TGTGCCAGCAGCGGGGCCACGGGGACTAACTATGGCTACACCTTC

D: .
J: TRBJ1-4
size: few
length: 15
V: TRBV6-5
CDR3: CASSSAGQKNEKLFF
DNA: TGTGCCAGCAGTAGCGCCGGACAGAAAAATGAAAAACTGTTTTTT

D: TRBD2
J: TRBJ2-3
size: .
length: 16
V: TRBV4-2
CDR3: CASSQDNSGVADTQYF
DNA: TGTGCCAGCAGCCAAGATAATAGCGGGGTCGCAGATACGCAGTATTTT

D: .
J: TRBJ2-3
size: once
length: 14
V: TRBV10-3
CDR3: CAISESTGTDTQYF
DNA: TGTGCCATCAGTGAGTCGACGGGAACAGATACGCAGTATTTT

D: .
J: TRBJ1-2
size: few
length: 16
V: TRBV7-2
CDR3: CASSLGGRGIVYGYTF
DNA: TGTGCCAGCAGCTTAGGAGGCAGGGGTATTGTCTATGGCTACACCTTC

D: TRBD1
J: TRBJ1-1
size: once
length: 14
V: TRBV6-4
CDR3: CASRLQGANTEAFF
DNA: TGTGCCAGCAGGCTACAGGGGGCGAACACTGAAGCTTTCTTT

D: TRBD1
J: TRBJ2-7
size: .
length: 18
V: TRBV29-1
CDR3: CSVEKGRTGGAASLKQYF
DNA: TGCAGCGTTGAAAAAGGGAGGACAGGGGGTGCAGCATCCTTAAAGCAGTACTTC

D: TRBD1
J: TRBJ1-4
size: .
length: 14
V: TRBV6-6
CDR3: CASSQGATNEKLFF
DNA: TGTGCCAGCAGCCAGGGGGCAACTAATGAAAAACTGTTTTTT

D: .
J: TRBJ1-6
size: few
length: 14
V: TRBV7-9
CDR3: CASSLEVRNSPLHF
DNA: TGTGCCAGCAGCTTAGAAGTCAGAAATTCACCCCTCCACTTT

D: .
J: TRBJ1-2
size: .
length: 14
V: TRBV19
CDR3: CASSPRTENYGYTF
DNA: TGTGCCAGTAGTCCCAGGACAGAGAACTATGGCTACACCTTC

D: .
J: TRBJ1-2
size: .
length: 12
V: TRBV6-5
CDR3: CASSYPGGGYTF
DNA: TGTGCCAGCAGTTACCCCGGGGGGGGCTACACCTTC